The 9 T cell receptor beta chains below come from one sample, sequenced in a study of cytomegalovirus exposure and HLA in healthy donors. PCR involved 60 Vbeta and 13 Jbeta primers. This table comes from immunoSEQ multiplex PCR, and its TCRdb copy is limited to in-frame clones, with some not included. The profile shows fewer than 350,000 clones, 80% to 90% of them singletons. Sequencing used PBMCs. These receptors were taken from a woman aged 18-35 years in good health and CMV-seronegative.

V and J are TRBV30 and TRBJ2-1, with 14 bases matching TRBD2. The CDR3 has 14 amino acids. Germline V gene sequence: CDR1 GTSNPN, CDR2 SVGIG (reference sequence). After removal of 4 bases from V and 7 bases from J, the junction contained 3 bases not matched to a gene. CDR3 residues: CAWTTSGGANEQFF. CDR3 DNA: TGTGCCTGGACGACTAGCGGGGGGGCGAATGAGCAGTTCTTC. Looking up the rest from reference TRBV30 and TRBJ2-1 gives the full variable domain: SQTIHQWPATLVQPVGSPLSLECTVEGTSNPNLYWYRQAAGRGLQLLFYSVGIGQISSEVPQNLSASRPQDRQFILSSKKLLLSDSGFYLCAWTTSGGANEQFFGPGTRLTVL.

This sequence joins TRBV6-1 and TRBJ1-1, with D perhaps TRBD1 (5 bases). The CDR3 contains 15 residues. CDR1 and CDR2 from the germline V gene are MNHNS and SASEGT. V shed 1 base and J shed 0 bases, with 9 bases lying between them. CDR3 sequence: CASSEEGQMNTEAFF. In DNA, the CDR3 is TGTGCCAGCAGTGAAGAGGGGCAGATGAACACTGAAGCTTTCTTT.

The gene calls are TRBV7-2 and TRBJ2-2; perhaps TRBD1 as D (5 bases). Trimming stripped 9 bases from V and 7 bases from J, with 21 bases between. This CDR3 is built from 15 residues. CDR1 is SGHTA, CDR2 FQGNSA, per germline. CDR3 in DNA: TGTGCCAGATACCAAAGAAGGGGCTGGGGCGGGGAGCTGTTTTTT. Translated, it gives CARYQRRGWGGELFF.

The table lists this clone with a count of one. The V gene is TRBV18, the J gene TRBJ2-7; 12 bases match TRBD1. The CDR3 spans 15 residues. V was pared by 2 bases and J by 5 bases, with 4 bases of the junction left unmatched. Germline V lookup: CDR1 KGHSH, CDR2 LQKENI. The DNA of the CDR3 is TGTGCCAGCTCACCAGGGGGACAGGGGGCGAACGAGCAGTACTTC. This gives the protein CASSPGGQGANEQYF.

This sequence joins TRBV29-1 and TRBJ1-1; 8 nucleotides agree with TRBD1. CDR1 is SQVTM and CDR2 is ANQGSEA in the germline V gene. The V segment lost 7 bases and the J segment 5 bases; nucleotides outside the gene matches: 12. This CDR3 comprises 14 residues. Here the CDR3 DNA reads TGCAGCGCCTGGACAGGGACAAGAAGGACTGAAGCTTTCTTT. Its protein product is CSAWTGTRRTEAFF.

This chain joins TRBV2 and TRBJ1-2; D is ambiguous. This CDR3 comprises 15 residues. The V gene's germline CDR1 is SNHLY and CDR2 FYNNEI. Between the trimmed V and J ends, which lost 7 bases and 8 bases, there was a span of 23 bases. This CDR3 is CASMSEEGPGEGYTF. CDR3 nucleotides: TGTGCCAGCATGTCGGAGGAAGGTCCGGGCGAAGGCTACACCTTC.

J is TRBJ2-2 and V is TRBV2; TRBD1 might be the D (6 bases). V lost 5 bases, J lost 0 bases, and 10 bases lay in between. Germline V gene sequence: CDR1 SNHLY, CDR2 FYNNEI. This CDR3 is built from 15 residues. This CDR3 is CASSPGHTNTGELFF. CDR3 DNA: TGTGCCAGCAGTCCGGGACACACGAACACCGGGGAGCTGTTTTTT. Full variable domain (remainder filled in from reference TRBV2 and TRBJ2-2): EPEVTQTPSHQVTQMGQEVILRCVPISNHLYFYWYRQILGQKVEFLVSFYNNEISEKSEIFDDQFSVERPDGSNFTLKIRSTKLEDSAMYFCASSPGHTNTGELFFGEGSRLTVL.

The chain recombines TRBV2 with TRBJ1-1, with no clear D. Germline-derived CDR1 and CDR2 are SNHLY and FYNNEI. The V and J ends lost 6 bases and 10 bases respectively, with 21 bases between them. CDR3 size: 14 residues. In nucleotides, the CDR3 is TGTGCCAGCAGAGGACTTGACGCGAGTCTAGTAGCTTTCTTT. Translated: CASRGLDASLVAFF.

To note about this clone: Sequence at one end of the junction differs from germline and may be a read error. This CDR3 is CASSLSPSFEQYF. The CDR3 DNA is TGTGCCAGCAGTTTAAGCCCTTCCTTCGAGCAGTACTTC. The chain carries TRBV27 and TRBJ2-7; D remains unclear. The CDR3 has 13 residues. The germline V gene has CDR1 MNHEY and CDR2 SMNVEV (reference sequence).